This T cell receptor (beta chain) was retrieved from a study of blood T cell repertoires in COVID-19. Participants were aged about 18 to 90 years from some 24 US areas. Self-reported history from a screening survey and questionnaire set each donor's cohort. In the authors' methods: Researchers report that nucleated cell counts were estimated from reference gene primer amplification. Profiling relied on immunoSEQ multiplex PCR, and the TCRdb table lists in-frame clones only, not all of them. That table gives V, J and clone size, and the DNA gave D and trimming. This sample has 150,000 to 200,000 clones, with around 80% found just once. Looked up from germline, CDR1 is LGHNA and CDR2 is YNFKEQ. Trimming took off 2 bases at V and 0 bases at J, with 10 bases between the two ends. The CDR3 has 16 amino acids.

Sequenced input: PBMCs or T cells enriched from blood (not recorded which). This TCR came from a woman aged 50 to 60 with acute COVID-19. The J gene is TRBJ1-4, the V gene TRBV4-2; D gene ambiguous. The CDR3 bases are TGTGCCAGCAGCCAAACAGAACTTGCAACTAATGAAAAACTGTTTTTT. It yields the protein CASSQTELATNEKLFF.